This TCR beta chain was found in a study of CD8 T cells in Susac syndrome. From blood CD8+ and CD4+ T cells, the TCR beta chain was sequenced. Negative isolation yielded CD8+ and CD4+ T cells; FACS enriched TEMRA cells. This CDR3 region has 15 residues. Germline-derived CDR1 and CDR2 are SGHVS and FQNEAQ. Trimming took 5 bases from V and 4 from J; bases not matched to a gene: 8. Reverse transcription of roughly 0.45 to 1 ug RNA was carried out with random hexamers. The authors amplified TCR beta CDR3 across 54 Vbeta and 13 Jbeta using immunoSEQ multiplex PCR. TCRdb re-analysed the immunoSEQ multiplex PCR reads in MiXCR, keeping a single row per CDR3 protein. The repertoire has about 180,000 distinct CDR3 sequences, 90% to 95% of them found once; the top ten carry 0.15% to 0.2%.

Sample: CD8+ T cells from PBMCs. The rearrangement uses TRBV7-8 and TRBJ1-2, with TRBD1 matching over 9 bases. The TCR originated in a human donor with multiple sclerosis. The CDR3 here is CASSERTGAGYGYTF. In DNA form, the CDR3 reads TGTGCCAGCAGCGAAAGGACAGGGGCTGGCTATGGCTACACCTTC.